This TCR beta chain originates from a study of T cell responses to AZD1222 COVID-19 vaccine. Study results and caveats: Reports say nearly half of spike-specific TCRs go after unmutated variant regions. Clonal diversity may have been underestimated, and the donors were mostly white British, with more females than males.

The V end was cut by 3 bases, the J end by 5 bases, with 14 bases between. This CDR3 comprises 15 residues. Germline V CDR1 and CDR2: LNHDA, SQIVND (reference sequence). The assay was immunoSEQ multiplex PCR, and TCRdb's table has in-frame clones only and misses some. The sample holds over 110,000 clones, approximately 90% seen once. A note on this clone: Its antigen is not identified.

This TCR derives from an adult who received the AZD1222 COVID-19 vaccine. V is TRBV19 and J is TRBJ2-1; the D gene is possibly TRBD1 (5 bases). The sample was peripheral blood, taken 28 days after the second AZD1222 dose. The CDR3 here is CASSMRETAHNEQFF. In DNA, the CDR3 is TGTGCCAGTAGTATGAGAGAGACAGCGCACAATGAGCAGTTCTTC.